Listed here is a single T cell receptor (beta chain). The CDR3 contains 13 residues. Germline lookup yields CDR1 ENHRY and CDR2 SYGVKD. Trimming stripped 4 bases from V and 3 bases from J, with 9 bases between. The data are from a study of neoadjuvant anti-PD-1 for oral cavity cancer. Profiling relied on immunoSEQ multiplex PCR, and the TCRdb table lists in-frame clones only, not all of them. The sample carries about 72,000 clones, around four fifths recorded once. The sequences come from PBMCs, collected before nivolumab (anti-PD-1) treatment. The J gene is TRBJ2-5, the V gene TRBV10-3, with a tentative D call TRBD2 (5 bases). The sequence derives from a person aged 35-79 years with oral cavity squamous cell carcinoma. CDR3 nucleotides: TGTGCCATCAGTGGGACTGGGGAAGAGACCCAGTACTTC. Translation gives CAISGTGEETQYF.